This T cell receptor beta chain came from a study of cytomegalovirus exposure and HLA in healthy donors listed by TCRdb under 2017. A note on the overall study: In an earlier analysis of approximately 640 of the donors, approximately 300 Gb of sequence data and some 100 million unique TCR beta sequences from 150 million to 200 million T cells were reported. Among the approximately 430 genotyped donors, around 81% belonged to the genetic ancestry cluster associated with self-reported Caucasian donors. The study aimed to test whether cataloging public T cell receptors could reveal signatures of past pathogen exposure. All discovery cohort repertoires had been generated on a single sequencing platform. The number of donors typed differed by locus, with roughly 629-640 for A, B, C, DRB1 and DQB1, around 520 for DQA1, 606 for DPA1, and under 490 for DPB1. To predict cytomegalovirus infection status, the study combined high-throughput TCR immunosequencing, statistical association of individual TCRs with disease status, and machine learning. In the later analysis, no new phenotypic data were used to find candidate immune exposures; instead, reliance was placed on TCR beta sequences and their occurrence across donors. HLA typing included class I and class II loci at four-digit resolution. An earlier analysis of approximately 630 of the donors applied high-throughput TCR beta sequencing to assess whether each TCR beta V gene segment acted as functional or pseudogenic. Among several hundred genotyped donors of the cohort, an average of around 250,000 unique TCR beta nucleotide sequences was sequenced per donor, of which approximately 19% were non-productive. An early release that covered more than 550 HLA-typed donors contained approximately 320 gigabases of sequencing data and 75 million to 100 million unique TCR sequences. Besides the first cohort of 666 subjects, a separate validation cohort made up of roughly 120 different subjects was used. Using immunosequencing, the study profiled T cell repertoires from about 620 subjects and related those repertoires to cytomegalovirus serostatus. Because of strong linkage in the cohort, roughly five DR-DQ haplotypes were treated as single units for association and clustering. A later genetic analysis took genome-wide SNP genotypes for about 55% of the roughly 700 donors and used that subset as a discovery cohort. Donor age, sex, ethnicity and CMV serostatus were compiled alongside the repertoire data. To study patterns of TCR occurrence, a later analysis re-analyzed previously published TCR beta repertoires from 666 donors and added high-resolution HLA genotyping.

V trim: 4 bases; J trim: 4 bases; unmatched bases: 13. CDR1 SGHVS and CDR2 FNYEAQ were looked up in the germline V gene. From the cysteine through the phenylalanine, the CDR3 covers 17 amino acids. The retained sequence is limited to the CDR3, 51 bases, with the frame set at the first base. Library preparation used the immunoSEQ multiplex PCR assay. For the multiplex PCR, a mixture combining 60 forward primers for TCR Vbeta segments and 13 reverse primers for TCR Jbeta segments was used. The CDR3 region of rearranged TCR beta genes was amplified from genomic DNA by a multiplex PCR assay. The Illumina HiSeq System was used to sequence the amplified TCR beta libraries as 87-base-pair reads. On the study's bioinformatics: In a later analysis, 70 million to 95 million unique TCR beta chains were counted across the approximately 670 repertoires, and approximately 9.9 million of these chains were shared by at least two donors. To remove PCR and sequencing errors, raw reads were error-corrected and collapsed into unique sequences using a nearest-neighbor algorithm that merged closely related sequences. Alignment of CDR3 sequences to IMGT reference sequences was used to assign V, D and J gene segments. For a sequence to be retained, a match of at least six nucleotides to both a V gene segment and a J gene segment was required. Rearrangements were called productive when the CDR3 lacked stop codons and stayed in frame with V and J; all others were non-productive. Following IMGT convention, CDR3 was defined as the stretch from the second conserved V-encoded cysteine up to the conserved J-encoded phenylalanine. In an earlier analysis of more than 550 of the donors, sequences lacking an unambiguous match to a single V gene segment were excluded. In an earlier analysis of 587 of the donors, a V segment was called functional when productive rearrangements were above 56.7%, and segregating when the standard deviation between donors exceeded 5%. A statistical classification framework was built for diagnosing cytomegalovirus status from the catalog of TCR beta chain sequences. V and J gene assignment, in a later analysis, came from comparing TCR nucleotide sequences with IMGT/GENE-DB human TR gene sequences. In a later analysis, CDR3 sequences and most-parsimonious VDJ recombination scenarios were assigned using the TCRdist pipeline. A later analysis defined each TCR beta chain by its CDR3 amino acid sequence plus V-gene family, and excluded reads lacking a unique V-gene family. In a later analysis, some 600 highly shared, low-generation-probability nucleotide sequences were removed to address suspected cross-contamination and a sequencing artifact. In a later analysis, a clonal expansion index was calculated for each public chain from normalized within-repertoire ranks of inferred template counts. In a later analysis, generation probabilities were computed using a VDJ recombination model fitted to out-of-frame rearrangements, and the results were checked against IGoR. In a later analysis, hypergeometric tests were used to score TCR-TCR, TCR-HLA and TCR-CMV co-occurrence, with a repertoire-size bias correction applied to TCR pairs. False discovery rates were estimated in a later analysis by permuting HLA or CMV assignments 20 times. In a later analysis, co-occurring TCRs were grouped with DBSCAN, and TCRdist sequence similarity was added when clustering was performed within HLA-allele-positive subsets. Co-occurrence clustering excluded repertoires with fewer than 30,000 or more than 120,000 public chains, plus five with anomalous nucleotide sharing. In TCRdb, the immuneACCESS table is reduced to in-frame sequences with V and J assigned. These tables do not hold every clone; where another copy was compared, an unresolved V gene accounts for under half, and the others remain unexplained. That table is the source of V, J and clone size, and D and trimming were worked out from the DNA. The sample includes some 160,000 clones, with about 80% observed a single time. Roughly 2.1% of the sample is taken by the ten largest.

What the study reported, not specific to this receptor: In an earlier analysis of approximately 600 of the donors, most TCR beta V segments were observed in productive rearrangements about 90% or about 30% of the time, broadly matching IMGT annotations. A further reported finding was that TCR beta sequences accurately predicted the HLA-A and HLA-B alleles for most subjects in the first cohort. A cluster of highly shared sequence variants was judged likely to represent a technical artifact of the sequencing pipeline. Specific HLA alleles were associated with more than 15,000 TCR beta sequences at a false discovery rate of 0.05 in a later analysis. According to a later analysis, parvovirus B19, influenza, CMV and Epstein-Barr virus appeared linked to several top co-occurrence clusters. Because HLA typing was missing for some donors at each locus, association tests included only the typed subset. Some 15 rarely observed V segments, including chromosome 9 orphons, were excluded from the earlier analysis of some 590 of the donors because counts were too low. In a later analysis, HLA-associated TCR beta chains were found to be more clonally expanded and to have lower generation probabilities than equally common non-associated chains. Some IMGT-functional V segments, including TRBV6-2 and TRBV6-3, could not be distinguished by the 87-base-pair reads and were therefore excluded. Strong co-occurrence of HLA alleles, especially DR and DQ, made assigning TCR associations to individual alleles difficult. Linkage disequilibrium might explain the correlated functional status among segregating V segments, but an unknown experimental factor could not be excluded. This cohort had only TCR beta chains sequenced, and the lack of alpha or paired-chain data limited which features could be detected. For the cohort, immune exposure information was limited to CMV serostatus. Compared with the approximately 710-donor mean, donors in an Asian-associated ancestry cluster had fewer N-insertions in productive TCRs, according to a later genetic analysis. According to a later analysis, TCR association rates differed among HLA loci, with DRB1 alleles showing the most associated TCRs and HLA-C alleles showing the fewest. The authors suggested that the approach could potentially be generalized to other disease states and immunological phenotypes. A later analysis found that most CMV-associated TCR beta chains appeared HLA-restricted, with HLA associations seemingly driven largely by CMV exposure. In vitro tests confirmed that a few of the cytomegalovirus-associated TCR beta chains recognize cytomegalovirus antigens. Across donors, most TCR sequences were observed very rarely, whereas some public TCRs were present in many individuals. Cytomegalovirus status was reported to be diagnosed by the classifier with high specificity and sensitivity in both the original and validation cohorts. A later genetic analysis associated a missense DCLRE1C variant with V-gene and J-gene trimming of TCR beta chains, and an independent cohort replicated the association. The study gave a list of some 150 TCR beta chains associated with cytomegalovirus. Sequencing depth was assumed to be roughly uniform across donors in the presence/absence analyses, though that assumption may not hold.

Of note for this clone: The antigen this receptor binds is unknown. No much larger clone exists at a distance of one base, and base qualities are not known.

The cohort was made up of under 800 healthy bone marrow donors. At the time of sampling, every cohort member was nominally healthy, though immune exposures that went unrecorded were likely present. The donor was CMV seropositive and was included in the group of some 290 seropositive cohort members. Every donor gave a peripheral blood sample, and the peripheral blood mononuclear cells from that sample were used for TCR beta sequencing. The Qiagen DNeasy Blood Extraction Kit was used to extract genomic DNA from the blood cell samples. This receptor was taken from a man between 45 and 60 years old in good health and CMV-seropositive. The V and J genes are TRBV7-6 and TRBJ2-1; 7 bases in the junction line up with TRBD2. The sequencing sample was made of PBMCs. The nucleotide sequence reads TGTGCCAGCAGCTCCTATCCGTACGCGGGGGAATACAATGAGCAGTTCTTC. The encoded protein is CASSSYPYAGEYNEQFF.